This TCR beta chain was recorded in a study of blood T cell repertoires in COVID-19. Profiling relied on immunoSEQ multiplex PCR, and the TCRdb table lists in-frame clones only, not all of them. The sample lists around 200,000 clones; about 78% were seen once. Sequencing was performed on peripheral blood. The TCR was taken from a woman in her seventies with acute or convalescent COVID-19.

This CDR3 is CASSKQGSANEKLFF. The CDR3 DNA reads as TGTGCCAGCAGCAAACAGGGGTCGGCTAATGAAAAACTGTTTTTT. The rearrangement uses TRBV9 and TRBJ1-4; 7 bases line up with TRBD1. J gave up 3 bases and V 4 bases, and 6 bases lay outside the gene matches. The germline CDR1 and CDR2 sequences are SGDLS and YYNGEE. There are 15 residues in the CDR3.